Below, one TCR beta chain is given with its context. As yet, its antigen is unknown. This table comes from immunoSEQ multiplex PCR, and its TCRdb copy is limited to in-frame clones, with some not included. The sample lists tens of thousands of clones; around 63% were seen once. The sample belongs to a study of T cells in narcolepsy. Findings of the study overall: Comparing one patient's CSF and blood CD4+ clonotypes highlighted HCRT- and TRIB2-specific autoreactive clonotypes. In some patient and control memory CD4+ samples, autoreactive clones were absent.

Material for sequencing was memory (CD45RA-) CD4+ T cells from blood. The TCR was taken from a human donor in good health.

The CDR3 nucleotides are TGTGCCTGGAGTGTTCGGGGACAGGGCCATTCACCCCTCCACTTT. It specifies CAWSVRGQGHSPLHF. The chain uses TRBV30 and TRBJ1-6; 9 bases map to TRBD1. V lost 0 bases, J lost 8 bases, and 5 bases stayed unmatched. The CDR3 covers 15 residues. Per germline, CDR1 GTSNPN and CDR2 SVGIG (reference sequence).